The 31 T cell receptor beta chains reported below all come from one sample, sequenced in a study of T cells in Graves' hyperthyroidism and ophthalmopathy. RNA transcripts were the template for amplifying TCR beta CDR3 regions. HTBI primers were used for first-round RT-PCR of the TCR CDR3. TCRdb processed the multiplex PCR reads anew with MiXCR; each CDR3 protein has one entry. This sample has roughly 700,000 distinct CDR3 sequences, with 12% to 15% found just once. Sequencing was done on a sample of blood. Receptor source: a young woman with Graves' hyperthyroidism.

The rearrangement links TRBV20-1 to TRBJ2-4, with 12 bases identical to TRBD2. This CDR3 comprises 15 residues. Germline CDR1 and CDR2: DFQATT and SNEGSKA (reference sequence). V lost 4 bases to trimming and J lost 5 bases; unmatched junction nucleotides: 6. DNA of the CDR3: TGCAGTGCTAACCGACTAGCGGGAGTGGAAAACATTCAGTACTTC. Encoded protein: CSANRLAGVENIQYF.

This clonotype occurred once. This chain joins TRBV25-1 and TRBJ2-1; no clear D gene. Trimming shortened V by 3 bases and J by 4 bases, and 7 bases separated the two germline ends. From germline, CDR1 is MGHDK and CDR2 SYGVNS. The length of the CDR3 is 13 residues. CDR3 in DNA: TGTGCCAGCAGTGATATCCAGTACAATGAGCAGTTCTTC. It translates to CASSDIQYNEQFF.

In its sample, this clonotype was seen many times. The chain employs TRBV28 and TRBJ1-4, with 11 bases that match TRBD1. The ends lost 7 bases at V and 7 bases at J; junction bases unmatched: 8. Germline assignment: CDR1 MDHEN and CDR2 SYDVKM. The CDR3 length is 15 residues. Here the CDR3 DNA reads TGTGCCAGCACCCGGTGGACAGGGGGCCTTGAAAAACTGTTTTTT. Its protein product is CASTRWTGGLEKLFF.

This clonotype was counted at least ten times. The gene calls are TRBV7-2 and TRBJ1-5; TRBD1 might be the D (5 bases). The CDR3 is 16 amino acids. Trimming left V 1 base short and J 1 base short, with 11 bases between. CDR1 and CDR2 (germline): SGHTA, FQGNSA. CDR3 bases: TGTGCCAGCAGCTTAGTAGGGGCATCCAGCAATCAGCCCCAGCATTTT. Protein product: CASSLVGASSNQPQHF.

This clonotype was recorded many times. J is TRBJ1-1 and V is TRBV25-1; 7 bases map to TRBD1. This CDR3 is 17 amino acids long. Unmatched junction bases numbered 14, after V lost 6 bases and J lost 1 base. CDR1 MGHDK and CDR2 SYGVNS come from the germline V gene. The CDR3 sequence is CASSLTGMTPPNTEAFF. The CDR3 DNA sequence: TGTGCCAGCAGCCTGACAGGGATGACACCTCCGAACACTGAAGCTTTCTTT.

Only a few counts were recorded for this clonotype. The rearrangement joins TRBV28 to TRBJ2-5; 10 nucleotides match TRBD1. The CDR3 has 15 amino acids. V dropped 7 bases and J dropped 2; count of bases not matched to a gene: 7. In germline, CDR1 is MDHEN, CDR2 SYDVKM. CDR3 DNA sequence: TGTGCCAGCACAATGACAGGGGGCGTACAAGAGACCCAGTACTTC. It encodes CASTMTGGVQETQYF.

The table lists this clonotype with many counts. V is TRBV18 and J is TRBJ1-6; D is unclear. The length of the CDR3 is 13 residues. V gave up 4 bases and J gave up 7 bases, with 8 bases separating them. Germline V lookup: CDR1 KGHSH, CDR2 LQKENI. CDR3 bases: TGTGCCAGCTCACAGGGCGGGAATTCACCCCTCCACTTT. It codes for CASSQGGNSPLHF. The whole variable domain, remainder taken from reference TRBV18 and TRBJ1-6, is NAGVMQNPRHLVRRRGQEARLRCSPMKGHSHVYWYRQLPEEGLKFMVYLQKENIIDESGMPKERFSAEFPKEGPSILRIQQVVRGDSAAYFCASSQGGNSPLHFGNGTRLTVT.

This clonotype was counted between two and nine times. The rearrangement joins TRBV19 to TRBJ1-2; TRBD1 aligns across 9 bases. Germline assignment: CDR1 LNHDA and CDR2 SQIVND (reference sequence). This CDR3 comprises 16 residues. The J segment lost 7 bases and the V segment lost 2 bases, leaving 11 bases of the junction unmatched. CDR3 bases: TGTGCCAGTAGTATACCGGGGGACAGGGAAATAAGTGGCTACACCTTC. Its protein is CASSIPGDREISGYTF.

This clonotype was recorded at least ten times. The V gene is TRBV30, the J gene TRBJ2-1; D call uncertain. The CDR3 runs 14 residues. V was pared by 0 bases and J by 5 bases, with 11 bases between. Germline CDR1 GTSNPN, CDR2 SVGIG (reference sequence). CDR3 bases: TGTGCCTGGAGTGTATCCTCCGCTGACAATGAGCAGTTCTTC. This translates into CAWSVSSADNEQFF.

This clonotype was counted between two and nine times. The rearrangement joins TRBV9 to TRBJ2-7, with 7 bases fitting TRBD1. Germline V gene data show CDR1 as SGDLS and CDR2 as YYNGEE. V dropped 4 bases and J dropped 2; count of bases not matched to a gene: 9. CDR3 length: 15 residues. The CDR3 nucleotides are TGTGCCAGCAGCCGCGCGGACAGGTCAACCTACGAGCAGTACTTC. Its protein product is CASSRADRSTYEQYF.

This clonotype was found many times. The V and J genes are TRBV27 and TRBJ2-3; 11 bases fit TRBD1. This CDR3 comprises 17 residues. The germline CDR1 and CDR2 sequences are MNHEY and SMNVEV (reference sequence). Trimming at V came to 2 bases and at J to 4 bases, leaving 8 bases not matched to a gene. The CDR3 loop is CASSLAPGTGGADTQYF. In DNA, the CDR3 is TGTGCCAGCAGTTTAGCCCCCGGGACAGGGGGGGCAGATACGCAGTATTTT.

There are many counts of this clonotype. This chain joins TRBV30 and TRBJ1-5, with D tentatively TRBD1 (6 bases). Trimming took off 2 bases at V and 0 bases at J, with 14 bases between the two ends. CDR1 is GTSNPN and CDR2 is SVGIG in the germline V gene (reference sequence). The CDR3 has 16 residues. Here the CDR3 DNA reads TGTGCCTGGAGTACACCGGGACACTCTAGCAATCAGCCCCAGCATTTT. Residues: CAWSTPGHSSNQPQHF.

There are many counts of this clonotype. The chain carries TRBV11-2 and TRBJ2-2; 7 nucleotides match TRBD1. Germline V gene data show CDR1 as SGHAT and CDR2 as FQNNGV. The CDR3 has 17 amino acids. V was pared by 3 bases and J by 4 bases, with 11 bases of the junction left unmatched. CDR3 residues: CASSFKGGGVFTGELFF. The CDR3 DNA follows: TGTGCCAGCAGCTTTAAAGGGGGCGGCGTGTTCACCGGGGAGCTGTTTTTT.

This clonotype was found a few times. The chain is built from TRBV10-3 and TRBJ2-7; a possible D gene is TRBD1 (5 bases). This CDR3 region has 12 residues. Germline V gene data show CDR1 as ENHRY and CDR2 as SYGVKD. V lost 3 bases and J 6 bases, leaving 9 bases between the germline ends. CDR3 nucleotide sequence: TGTGCCATCAGTGACAGGGCAGGCGAGCAGTACTTC. It is translated as CAISDRAGEQYF.

The chain carries TRBV2 and TRBJ1-2, with D hard to call. The CDR3 has 15 residues. Trimming stripped 4 bases from V and 4 bases from J, with 16 bases between. From germline, CDR1 is SNHLY and CDR2 FYNNEI. The CDR3 loop is CASSADREESYGYTF. In DNA form, the CDR3 reads TGTGCCAGCAGTGCAGACCGGGAGGAATCCTATGGCTACACCTTC. Combining the CDR3 with reference TRBV2 and TRBJ1-2 gives the whole variable domain EPEVTQTPSHQVTQMGQEVILRCVPISNHLYFYWYRQILGQKVEFLVSFYNNEISEKSEIFDDQFSVERPDGSNFTLKIRSTKLEDSAMYFCASSADREESYGYTFGSGTRLTVV.

The chain combines TRBV6-9 with TRBJ2-1, with TRBD2 as a possible D gene (6 bases). Germline V gene data show CDR1 as MNHGY and CDR2 as SVAAGI. The CDR3 contains 15 residues. The V end lost 5 bases, the J end lost 7 bases, and 18 bases lay between the germline ends. CDR3 bases: TGTGCCAGCAGTATTACGTCCACCGGGAGTAATGAGCAGTTCTTC. The encoded protein is CASSITSTGSNEQFF.

This clonotype has only a few counts. This sequence joins TRBV5-1 and TRBJ2-5, with 8 bases fitting TRBD2. CDR1 and CDR2 (germline): SGHRS, YFSETQ. The CDR3 is made up of 15 amino acids. The J segment lost 5 bases and the V segment lost 4 bases, leaving 10 bases of the junction unmatched. The DNA for the CDR3 is TGCGCCAGCAGCCCTCGAGCGGGAGCGTGGGAGACCCAGTACTTC. Translated: CASSPRAGAWETQYF. The full variable domain, in which reference TRBV5-1 and TRBJ2-5 provide the parts outside the CDR3, is KAGVTQTPRYLIKTRGQQVTLSCSPISGHRSVSWYQQTPGQGLQFLFEYFSETQRNKGNFPGRFSGRQFSNSRSEMNVSTLELGDSALYLCASSPRAGAWETQYFGPGTRLLVL.

The genes are TRBV12-3 or TRBV12-4 and TRBJ2-2, with 16 nucleotides matching TRBD2. The CDR3 contains 18 residues. V lost 5 bases, J lost 6 bases, and 9 bases stayed unmatched. The DNA for the CDR3 is TGTGCCAGCAGTCCCGGGACTAGCGGGAGGGCCAAGGCCGGGGAGCTGTTTTTT. It translates to CASSPGTSGRAKAGELFF.

This clonotype was detected once. The V and J genes are TRBV20-1 and TRBJ1-1, with unresolved D. Germline V gene lookup returns CDR1 DFQATT and CDR2 SNEGSKA (reference sequence). With 5 bases removed from V and 1 base from J, the gap between germline ends came to 14 bases. The CDR3 is 14 amino acids. The CDR3 region is CSARVGPGNTEAFF. In DNA, the CDR3 is TGCAGTGCTCGGGTAGGGCCCGGGAACACTGAAGCTTTCTTT.

This clonotype has just a few counts. The J gene is TRBJ2-3, the V gene TRBV4-3, with D unresolved. This CDR3 comprises 14 residues. The germline V gene encodes CDR1 LGHNA and CDR2 YSLEER. Trimming shortened V by 3 bases and J by 4 bases, and 11 bases separated the two germline ends. CDR3 nucleotide sequence: TGCGCCAGCAGCCAGCATCAACGGGCAGATACGCAGTATTTT. It codes for CASSQHQRADTQYF.

This clonotype was seen at least ten times. The chain is built from TRBV3-1 and TRBJ1-5, with no clear D. Looked up from germline, CDR1 is LGHDT and CDR2 is YNNKEL (reference sequence). This CDR3 is 14 amino acids long. V gave up 2 bases and J gave up 2 bases, with 7 bases separating them. The CDR3 nucleotides read TGTGCCAGCAGCCAATTGGTTGGCAATCAGCCCCAGCATTTT. It specifies CASSQLVGNQPQHF.

This clonotype was detected a few times. The genes are TRBV5-1 and TRBJ2-2; weak D call: TRBD2 (5 bases). Germline lookup yields CDR1 SGHRS and CDR2 YFSETQ. V was pared by 2 bases and J by 5 bases, with 10 bases between. The CDR3 has 14 amino acids. The CDR3 spells CASSFLAETGELFF. The CDR3, as DNA: TGCGCCAGCAGCTTCCTAGCTGAAACCGGGGAGCTGTTTTTT.

This clonotype was counted ten times or more. This chain joins TRBV6-5 and TRBJ2-2; D gene ambiguous. The germline V and J ends were trimmed by 0 bases and 1 base, with 6 bases remaining between them. Germline V lookup: CDR1 MNHEY, CDR2 SVGAGI. The CDR3 runs 15 residues. CDR3 sequence reads: CASSYSRRNTGELFF. The CDR3 DNA is TGTGCCAGCAGTTACTCTAGACGGAACACCGGGGAGCTGTTTTTT.

As to this clonotype: Just one base apart from a much larger clone, this may be a read error. This rearrangement joins TRBV7-9 to TRBJ1-4; D is unclear. The length of the CDR3 is 14 residues. The V gene's germline CDR1 is SEHNR and CDR2 FQNEAQ (reference sequence). The CDR3 DNA follows: TGTGCCAGCAGCTTAGGGATACCTAATGAAAAACCGTTTTTT. This translates into CASSLGIPNEKPFF.

This clonotype was recorded a few times. V is TRBV6-2 or TRBV6-3 and J is TRBJ2-3; D may correspond to TRBD1 or TRBD2 (6 bases each). CDR1 is MNHEY, CDR2 SVGEGT, per germline. Trimming removed 4 bases at V and 0 bases at J, with 20 bases between. The CDR3 loop spans 18 amino acids. CDR3 bases: TGTGCCAGCAGTTTCCCCCCCTTTGGGGGGCCGAGCACAGATACGCAGTATTTT. This codes for CASSFPPFGGPSTDTQYF.

V gene TRBV20-1 combines with J gene TRBJ2-1; unclear D gene. V was trimmed by 3 bases and J by 10 bases, leaving 13 bases between them. The CDR3 totals 12 residues. Germline V CDR1 and CDR2: DFQATT, SNEGSKA (reference sequence). CDR3 in amino acids: CSASTDSNEQFF. The CDR3 nucleotides are TGCAGTGCTAGCACCGATTCAAACGAGCAGTTCTTC.

The rearrangement uses TRBV12-3 or TRBV12-4 and TRBJ2-2, with 13 bases that match TRBD2. Germline trimming cut 4 bases from V and 4 bases from J; bases unmatched to any gene: 9. The CDR3 has 18 amino acids. CDR3 sequence reads: CASSWAGLAGVGTGELFF. The CDR3 DNA sequence: TGTGCCAGCAGTTGGGCAGGACTAGCGGGAGTAGGCACCGGGGAGCTGTTTTTT.

The chain uses TRBV30 and TRBJ1-2; D is unresolved. The CDR3 is 13 residues long. Looked up from germline, CDR1 is GTSNPN and CDR2 is SVGIG (reference sequence). V lost 0 bases and J 2 bases, leaving 7 bases between the germline ends. CDR3 loop: CAWSVVQNYGYTF. The CDR3 region has the DNA TGTGCCTGGAGTGTAGTACAGAACTATGGCTACACCTTC.

The genes are TRBV11-2 and TRBJ2-2; the match to TRBD1 covers 7 bases. This CDR3 comprises 14 residues. With 10 bases clipped from V and 1 base from J, the junction kept 6 bases outside the gene matches. The germline V gene has CDR1 SGHAT and CDR2 FQNNGV. CDR3 sequence: CATRRTGNTGELFF. CDR3 DNA sequence: TGTGCCACCCGAAGGACAGGGAACACCGGGGAGCTGTTTTTT.

At least ten counts were recorded for this clonotype. V usage is TRBV7-9 and J usage is TRBJ1-1, with TRBD1 as a possible D gene (5 bases). Trimming took 6 bases from V and 1 from J, leaving 6 bases between them. CDR1 is SEHNR, CDR2 FQNEAQ, per germline (reference sequence). This CDR3 comprises 12 residues. In DNA, the CDR3 is TGTGCCAGCAGAGGACAGAACACTGAAGCTTTCTTT. Amino acid sequence: CASRGQNTEAFF.

The V and J genes are TRBV4-1 and TRBJ2-7, with 8 bases lining up with TRBD1. CDR3 size: 14 residues. The V gene's germline CDR1 is MGHRA and CDR2 YSYEKL. Trimming at V came to 0 bases and at J to 4 bases, leaving 2 bases not matched to a gene. The CDR3 loop is CASSQEDRGYEQYF. The CDR3 DNA is TGCGCCAGCAGCCAAGAAGACAGGGGTTACGAGCAGTACTTC.